This T cell receptor beta chain was captured by sequencing in a study of blood T cell repertoires in COVID-19. Concerning this clone: One end of the junction does not line up with germline, which may come from a read error.

Some clones are missing from TCRdb's copy, which holds only in-frame ones; the method was immunoSEQ multiplex PCR. The data contain about 300,000 clones, more than 85% of them seen just once; the ten biggest clones take up about 4.2%. Per the germline V gene, CDR1 is SGHAT and CDR2 is FQNNGV. There are 11 residues in the CDR3. The chain recombines TRBV11-2 with TRBJ2-7; D is unclear. The sequence came from a man in his forties with acute or convalescent COVID-19. Material: peripheral blood. The CDR3: CASSSNRNRDF. The CDR3 DNA reads as TGTGCCAGCAGCTCTAATAGAAACCGGGACTTC.